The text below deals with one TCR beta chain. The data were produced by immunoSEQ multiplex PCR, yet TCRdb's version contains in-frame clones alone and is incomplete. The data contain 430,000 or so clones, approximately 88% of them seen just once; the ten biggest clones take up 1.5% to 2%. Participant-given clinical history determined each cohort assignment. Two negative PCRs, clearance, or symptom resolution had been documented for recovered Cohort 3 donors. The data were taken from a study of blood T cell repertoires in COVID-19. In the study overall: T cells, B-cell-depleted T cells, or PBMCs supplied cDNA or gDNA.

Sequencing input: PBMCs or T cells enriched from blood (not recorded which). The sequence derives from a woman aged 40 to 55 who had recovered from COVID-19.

CDR3 coding DNA: TGTGCCAGCAGCCTTAAGGACAGCTATGGCTACACCTTC. Translated: CASSLKDSYGYTF. This rearrangement joins TRBV7-2 to TRBJ1-2, with D possibly TRBD1 on 6 matching bases. Trimming took off 5 bases at V and 4 bases at J, with 11 bases between the two ends. Per germline, CDR1 SGHTA and CDR2 FQGNSA. CDR3 length: 13 residues.